This T cell receptor (beta chain) was obtained from a study of T-cell reconstitution after alpha-beta-depleted transplantation in children. This clonotype was recorded a few times. The V end was cut by 0 bases, the J end by 5 bases, with 9 bases between. This CDR3 is built from 14 residues. Germline lookup yields CDR1 SGHNT and CDR2 YENEEA. Molecular barcoding with unique molecular identifiers was used for the TCRbeta library. A single record per CDR3 protein comes from TCRdb applying MiXCR to the PCR reads. The table includes around 5,000 distinct CDR3 sequences, 20% to 30% detected once. This TCR came from a male patient aged 2 to 9 who had a stem cell transplant for acute lymphoblastic leukemia, so the T cells may come from the graft donor. The rearrangement joins TRBV11-3 to TRBJ2-3; no firm D call. Material: PBMCs, mostly from graft donor cells, obtained 60 days after TCRalphabeta/CD19-depleted stem cell transplant. This CDR3 is CASSLDFRRDTQYF. As DNA, the CDR3 is TGTGCCAGCAGCTTAGACTTCAGGAGAGATACGCAGTATTTT.